This is a list of T cell receptor beta chains from one sample in a study of CD8 T cells in ankylosing spondylitis. TCRdb itself ran the 5' RACE reads through MiXCR, one entry per CDR3 protein. Of more than 600,000 distinct CDR3 sequences listed, around 20% are singletons. The sequenced sample was blood, either unsorted or a sorted T cell fraction (not recorded which). Every receptor here comes from a male donor with ankylosing spondylitis. The CDR3 runs from the conserved cysteine through the conserved F or W. Fields, in order: CDR3 DNA, CDR3 protein, clone size, V gene, D gene, J gene. A D gene is named only where the DNA matches it firmly. The size field is filled for only some rows; it gives once, few, many or a size class.

TGCAGTGCTAGGGCGGAATGGGACGGAAAGACGGAAGCTTTCTTT,CSARAEWDGKTEAFF,few,TRBV20-1,NA,TRBJ1-1
TGCAGCTCCGGGCAGGGGGTTTACAATGAGCAGTTCTTC,CSSGQGVYNEQFF,NA,TRBV29-1,TRBD1,TRBJ2-1
TGCAGTGCTAGAGATCGACGTACAGGGCAAATGAACACTGAAGCTTTCTTT,CSARDRRTGQMNTEAFF,NA,TRBV20-1,NA,TRBJ1-1
TGTGCCAGCAGCCCCGGACTAGCGGGGGTTAATTTCGAGCAGTACTTC,CASSPGLAGVNFEQYF,NA,TRBV27,TRBD2,TRBJ2-7
TGTGCCAGCAGCGTTAGTAGCCTACCCTACAATGAGCAGTTCTTC,CASSVSSLPYNEQFF,once,TRBV6-2/TRBV6-3,NA,TRBJ2-1
TGTGCCAGCAGCTTTTTCTATACAGAATACGAGCAGTACTTC,CASSFFYTEYEQYF,few,TRBV5-5,NA,TRBJ2-7
TGTGCCAGCACCCGACCGGGTCCCGGAACATTGGGAGCTTTCTTT,CASTRPGPGTLGAFF,NA,TRBV12-3/TRBV12-4,NA,TRBJ1-1
TGTGCCAGCAGCCCGAACCCGACAGGGGGCGGAGAGACCCAGTACTTC,CASSPNPTGGGETQYF,few,TRBV11-2,TRBD1,TRBJ2-5
TGCAGTGCTAGAGATACCCGGACTAACCTCCAAGAGACCCAGTACTTC,CSARDTRTNLQETQYF,NA,TRBV20-1,NA,TRBJ2-5
TGTGCCAGCAGCTTTGGGACTAGCGGGTGGACAGATACGCAGTATTTT,CASSFGTSGWTDTQYF,NA,TRBV11-1,TRBD2,TRBJ2-3
TGTGCCAGCAGCCGTCGGGGAACTAATGAAAAACTGTTTTTT,CASSRRGTNEKLFF,few,TRBV7-9,NA,TRBJ1-4
TGCAGTGCTAGGCCCGGGACAGGGCAAGGTCCCCTCCACTTT,CSARPGTGQGPLHF,few,TRBV20-1,TRBD1,TRBJ1-6
TGTGCCAGCAGCTTGAAGGTCCGAACTAGCGGGGCTAGCACAGATACGCAGTATTTT,CASSLKVRTSGASTDTQYF,NA,TRBV12-3/TRBV12-4,TRBD2,TRBJ2-3
TGTGCCAGCAGTGATTTGGAGAGCAATCAGCCCCAGCATTTT,CASSDLESNQPQHF,NA,TRBV2,NA,TRBJ1-5
TGTGCCAGCAGCCAAGGGCTTTCGACAGGCTATGGCTACACCTTC,CASSQGLSTGYGYTF,NA,TRBV3-1,NA,TRBJ1-2
TGTGCCAGCAGCCCCCGAGGGACAGGAACGGTGACAGATACGCAGTATTTT,CASSPRGTGTVTDTQYF,NA,TRBV13,TRBD1,TRBJ2-3
TGCAGCGTGAGGGGAGTCCTAACCGGGGAGCTGTTTTTT,CSVRGVLTGELFF,NA,TRBV29-1,NA,TRBJ2-2
TGTGCCAGCAGTTTAGGGCAGAACCTCTACGAGCAGTACTTC,CASSLGQNLYEQYF,NA,TRBV27,NA,TRBJ2-7
TGTGCCAGCAGTTCTGTATGGGTCCGGACAGCTTCTAATGAAAAACTGTTTTTT,CASSSVWVRTASNEKLFF,NA,TRBV12-3/TRBV12-4,NA,TRBJ1-4
TGCGCCAGCAGTGAAGGAATGGGCAGGGAGCTGTTTTTT,CASSEGMGRELFF,NA,TRBV10-1,NA,TRBJ2-2
TGTGCCAGCAGCTTAGGCCCGACGAGCTCTGGAAACACCATATATTTT,CASSLGPTSSGNTIYF,NA,TRBV7-6,NA,TRBJ1-3
TGTGCCAGCCGTCCCCGGGGGGCGACGTATGAGCAGTTCTTC,CASRPRGATYEQFF,few,TRBV12-3/TRBV12-4,NA,TRBJ2-1
TGCAGTGCTCTACAGGGTTCTAGCAATCAGCCCCAGCATTTT,CSALQGSSNQPQHF,few,TRBV20-1,NA,TRBJ1-5
TGCGCCAGCAGCTTGGATTCGGGGTCCTACATTCAGTACTTC,CASSLDSGSYIQYF,NA,TRBV5-1,NA,TRBJ2-4
TGTGCCAGCAACCCTAGCGGGGGGGGCTACAATGAGCAGTTCTTC,CASNPSGGGYNEQFF,NA,TRBV7-2,TRBD2,TRBJ2-1
TGTGCCAGCAGCCAAGACGCGGGGCCTCCCTACAATGAGCAGTTCTTC,CASSQDAGPPYNEQFF,NA,TRBV4-2,NA,TRBJ2-1
TGCGCCCCTCAGGACCCCGGGGCCATCTACAATGAGCAGTTCTTC,CAPQDPGAIYNEQFF,few,TRBV5-1,NA,TRBJ2-1
TGCAGTGCTAGAGAACGGCGGGGGGGTAACACCGGGGAGCTGTTTTTT,CSARERRGGNTGELFF,NA,TRBV20-1,TRBD2,TRBJ2-2
TGCAGCGTTGAAGAACTGGAGCCCACCGAGCAGTACTTC,CSVEELEPTEQYF,NA,TRBV29-1,NA,TRBJ2-7
TGTGCCAGCTCACCGGACAGACCGAACACTGAAGCTTTCTTT,CASSPDRPNTEAFF,few,TRBV18,NA,TRBJ1-1
TGTGCCAGCAGTTACTCAGGGGTGTTCAACGAGCAGTACTTC,CASSYSGVFNEQYF,few,TRBV6-5,NA,TRBJ2-7
TGTGCCAGCAGCCAGGGACTAGCGGGCAAAACCGGGGAGCTGTTTTTT,CASSQGLAGKTGELFF,few,TRBV12-3/TRBV12-4,TRBD2,TRBJ2-2
TGCAGTGCTAGCTCGGGTGGCCTAGCGGGAATCAATGAGCAGTTCTTC,CSASSGGLAGINEQFF,NA,TRBV20-1,TRBD2,TRBJ2-1
TGTGCCAGCAGCCAAAGGACAGGGAATGGAGAGACCCAGTACTTC,CASSQRTGNGETQYF,NA,TRBV3-1,TRBD1,TRBJ2-5
TGTGCCAGCAGCCAAGATGAAGGGGTAGACTCCTACGAGCAGTACTTC,CASSQDEGVDSYEQYF,few,TRBV3-1,NA,TRBJ2-7
TGTGCCAGCAGCCTCCTAGCGGGGTGGGTTTCCTCTGGAAACACCATATATTTT,CASSLLAGWVSSGNTIYF,few,TRBV21-1,NA,TRBJ1-3
TGTGCCAGCAGTTTCGGACAGGGGGGCATTTCACCCCTCCACTTT,CASSFGQGGISPLHF,few,TRBV12-3/TRBV12-4,TRBD1,TRBJ1-6
TGCGCCAGCAGCCAAGAATCTCAGTGGCGGGACACCGGGGAGCTGTTTTTT,CASSQESQWRDTGELFF,NA,TRBV4-1,NA,TRBJ2-2
TGTGCCAGCAGCGACCGGGACGGCTCTGGAAACACCATATATTTT,CASSDRDGSGNTIYF,many,TRBV9,NA,TRBJ1-3
TGTGCCACCAGCAGAGATAAAGCGGGAGCCGATAATGAGCAGTTCTTC,CATSRDKAGADNEQFF,NA,TRBV15,TRBD2,TRBJ2-1
TGCGCCAGCAGCCGAGTCCCGGGACAGACTAATTCACCCCTCCACTTT,CASSRVPGQTNSPLHF,few,TRBV4-1,TRBD1,TRBJ1-6
TGTGCCAGCAGGGAGCGGGAGAGCTCCTACAATGAGCAGTTCTTC,CASRERESSYNEQFF,few,TRBV2,TRBD2,TRBJ2-1
TGTGCCAGCAGTTATCAAGGGGGCGCGAACTATGGCTACACCTTC,CASSYQGGANYGYTF,many,TRBV6-5,TRBD1,TRBJ1-2
TGCAGTGCTAGGATCCCAGCGGGAGGCCCCCTTGGCGAGCAGTACTTC,CSARIPAGGPLGEQYF,few,TRBV20-1,TRBD2,TRBJ2-7
TGTGCCAGCAGCCCCGTAGACTACAGGTCTGGCTACACCTTC,CASSPVDYRSGYTF,few,TRBV28,NA,TRBJ1-2
TGCGCCAGCAGCCAAGGTCACCCCGCTAACTATGGCTACACCTTC,CASSQGHPANYGYTF,NA,TRBV4-1,NA,TRBJ1-2
TGTGCCAGCAGCCCCAGGCTAATCGAACAAGAGACCCAGTACTTC,CASSPRLIEQETQYF,few,TRBV12-3/TRBV12-4,NA,TRBJ2-5
TGTGCCAGCAGCTTAGGCCGCGGAGGGTTTAACACTGAAGCTTTCTTT,CASSLGRGGFNTEAFF,NA,TRBV13,NA,TRBJ1-1
TGCAGCGTTGGAGGGACAGGGGATCAAGAGACCCAGTACTTC,CSVGGTGDQETQYF,many,TRBV29-1,TRBD1,TRBJ2-5
TGTGCCAGCAGTTCAAGTACAAACTATGGCTACACCTTC,CASSSSTNYGYTF,few,TRBV5-5,NA,TRBJ1-2